Below, 18 T cell receptor beta chains from the same sample are listed, as sequenced in a study of cytomegalovirus exposure and HLA in healthy donors. Vbeta (60) and Jbeta (13) primers were used in the PCR. TCRdb keeps only in-frame clones here, not all; method: immunoSEQ multiplex PCR. The data show approximately 61,000 clones, over 70% seen once. The sample comprised PBMCs. These receptors were collected from a man aged 45-60 years in good health and CMV-seropositive.

The CDR3 is CASSEGGGGQETQYF. The CDR3 DNA sequence: TGTGCCAGCAGCGAGGGGGGGGGAGGGCAAGAGACCCAGTACTTC. The chain couples TRBV6-1 to TRBJ2-5, with D possibly being TRBD2 (7 bases). Trimming removed 6 bases at V and 2 bases at J, with 16 bases between. CDR1 is MNHNS, CDR2 SASEGT, per germline. The CDR3 is made up of 15 amino acids.

The rearrangement uses TRBV7-6 and TRBJ2-5; tentatively, D is TRBD2 (6 bases). V was trimmed by 0 bases and J by 1 base, leaving 12 bases between them. This CDR3 has 16 residues. Per germline, CDR1 SGHVS and CDR2 FNYEAQ. The CDR3 DNA follows: TGTGCCAGCAGCTTAGCGCCGGAGCGGGCCCAAGAGACCCAGTACTTC. It yields the protein CASSLAPERAQETQYF.

The rearrangement joins TRBV29-1 to TRBJ2-7; TRBD1 agrees at 7 bases. The CDR3 is 13 residues long. The J segment lost 3 bases and the V segment lost 5 bases, leaving 7 bases of the junction unmatched. CDR1 SQVTM and CDR2 ANQGSEA come from the germline V gene. For the CDR3, the DNA is TGCAGCGTTACAGGGGACCTGATCTACGAGCAGTACTTC. Translating gives CSVTGDLIYEQYF.

V usage is TRBV28 and J usage is TRBJ1-4; D unresolved. The CDR3 loop spans 14 amino acids. Between the trimmed V and J ends, which lost 6 bases and 4 bases, there was a span of 12 bases. CDR1 is MDHEN and CDR2 is SYDVKM in the germline V gene. This CDR3 reads CASSPRGVNEKLFF. The CDR3 DNA reads TGTGCCAGCAGCCCGAGAGGAGTTAATGAAAAACTGTTTTTT.

The rearrangement links TRBV5-1 to TRBJ1-1; perhaps TRBD1 as D (6 bases). The CDR3 covers 13 residues. Germline V gene data show CDR1 as SGHRS and CDR2 as YFSETQ. V was pared by 4 bases and J by 7 bases, with 14 bases between. CDR3 protein: CASSPGQGYEAFF. CDR3 sequence (DNA): TGCGCCAGCAGCCCGGGGCAGGGGTATGAAGCTTTCTTT. Based on the CDR3 plus reference TRBV5-1 and TRBJ1-1, the full variable domain is KAGVTQTPRYLIKTRGQQVTLSCSPISGHRSVSWYQQTPGQGLQFLFEYFSETQRNKGNFPGRFSGRQFSNSRSEMNVSTLELGDSALYLCASSPGQGYEAFFGQGTRLTVV.

The chain couples TRBV11-2 to TRBJ2-7; 8 bases fit TRBD1. V gave up 2 bases and J gave up 6 bases; unmatched junction bases: 12. This CDR3 has 16 amino acids. Germline V lookup: CDR1 SGHAT, CDR2 FQNNGV. Here the CDR3 DNA reads TGTGCCAGCAGCTTACCACTGGGACAGGCGGGTTCCGAGCAGTACTTC. Translated, it gives CASSLPLGQAGSEQYF.

The CDR3 bases are TGTGCCTGGAGTTTCAAACAGGCAACTAATGAAAAACTGTTTTTT. Its protein is CAWSFKQATNEKLFF. This rearrangement joins TRBV30 to TRBJ1-4, with TRBD1 as a possible D gene (5 bases). Trimming removed 2 bases at V and 0 bases at J, with 10 bases between. The CDR3 loop spans 15 amino acids. Germline CDR1 reads GTSNPN; CDR2 reads SVGIG (reference sequence). The complete variable domain, with remaining parts taken from reference TRBV30 and TRBJ1-4, reads SQTIHQWPATLVQPVGSPLSLECTVEGTSNPNLYWYRQAAGRGLQLLFYSVGIGQISSEVPQNLSASRPQDRQFILSSKKLLLSDSGFYLCAWSFKQATNEKLFFGSGTQLSVL.

The V gene is TRBV4-3, the J gene TRBJ1-2; D is perhaps TRBD1 (5 bases). This CDR3 spans 14 amino acids. From germline, CDR1 is LGHNA and CDR2 YSLEER. Trimming left V 0 bases short and J 4 bases short, with 9 bases between. The CDR3 DNA follows: TGCGCCAGCAGCCAAGAGGCGGGGCTCTATGGCTACACCTTC. Amino acid sequence: CASSQEAGLYGYTF.

V gene TRBV4-1 combines with J gene TRBJ2-3; tentative D call: TRBD1 (6 bases). V dropped 2 bases and J dropped 5 bases, with 8 bases sitting between them. CDR1 and CDR2 from the germline V gene are MGHRA and YSYEKL. CDR3 size: 13 residues. CDR3 amino acids: CASSQRTVDTQYF. The DNA of the CDR3 is TGCGCCAGCAGCCAACGGACAGTAGATACGCAGTATTTT.

Only a few counts were recorded for this clone. Only one base separates this from a far larger clonotype, so it likely reflects a read error. Other DNA sequences in this specimen translate into the identical CDR3. J is TRBJ2-1 and V is TRBV9; D ambiguous. Germline V gene lookup returns CDR1 SGDLS and CDR2 YYNGEE. Between the trimmed V and J ends, which lost 4 bases and 3 bases, there was a span of 20 bases. The length of the CDR3 is 17 residues. The CDR3 here is CASSQDMIVLIYNEQFF. For the CDR3, the DNA is TGTGCCAGCAGCCAAGATATGATCGTACTCATCTACAATGAGCAGTTCTTC.

This clone appeared a few times. The V and J genes are TRBV30 and TRBJ2-5; 8 nucleotides match TRBD1. CDR3 length: 14 amino acids. The germline gives CDR1 GTSNPN, CDR2 SVGIG (reference sequence). V lost 5 bases to trimming and J lost 0 bases; unmatched junction nucleotides: 5. The chain's CDR3 is CAWGGQGDQETQYF. The CDR3 nucleotides read TGTGCCTGGGGCGGACAGGGCGACCAAGAGACCCAGTACTTC.

This clone was recorded only once. J is TRBJ2-5 and V is TRBV12-5, with TRBD1 matching 10 bases. The ends lost 7 bases at V and 3 bases at J; junction bases unmatched: 5. This CDR3 is built from 14 residues. Germline CDR1 and CDR2: LGHNT and FRNRAP. The CDR3 bases are TGTGCTAGTGACCGAGGACAGGGGGAAGAGACCCAGTACTTC. Encoded protein: CASDRGQGEETQYF.

Regarding this clone: One end of the junction varies from germline; a read error may be responsible. The chain is built from TRBV4-2 and TRBJ2-3; TRBD1 is a possible D gene (6 bases). CDR1 is LGHNA and CDR2 is YNFKEQ in the germline V gene. The CDR3 consists of 11 residues. The CDR3 protein is CASSQGAVRVW. The CDR3 region has the DNA TGTGCCAGCAGCCAGGGGGCCGTAAGGGTTTGG.

The V gene is TRBV27, the J gene TRBJ2-1, with 8 bases lining up with TRBD1. The germline V gene has CDR1 MNHEY and CDR2 SMNVEV (reference sequence). Unmatched junction bases numbered 3, after V lost 2 bases and J lost 6 bases. The CDR3 has 14 amino acids. CDR3 loop: CASSLQTGGNEQFF. CDR3 nucleotide sequence: TGTGCCAGCAGTTTACAAACAGGGGGCAATGAGCAGTTCTTC.

The chain carries TRBV6-5 and TRBJ1-2, with a tentative D call TRBD1 (5 bases). Trimming stripped 2 bases from V and 0 bases from J, with 7 bases between. This CDR3 has 14 amino acids. CDR1 is MNHEY, CDR2 SVGAGI, per germline. DNA for the CDR3: TGTGCCAGCAGTTACGGGGCCTCTAACTATGGCTACACCTTC. Protein sequence: CASSYGASNYGYTF.

The chain carries TRBV27 and TRBJ2-7; TRBD2 might be the D (7 bases). This CDR3 is 15 amino acids long. The germline V and J ends were trimmed by 3 bases and 1 base, with 13 bases remaining between them. CDR1 and CDR2 from the germline V gene are MNHEY and SMNVEV (reference sequence). The DNA for the CDR3 is TGTGCCAGCAGTTTGGGTAGGGGGGGATCCTACGAGCAGTACTTC. As protein: CASSLGRGGSYEQYF.

J is TRBJ1-3 and V is TRBV7-9, with a possible D match to TRBD1 (6 bases). Trimming removed 4 bases from V and 0 bases from J, with 13 bases in between. Germline V gene data show CDR1 as SEHNR and CDR2 as FQNEAQ (reference sequence). The CDR3 totals 16 residues. The CDR3 sequence is CASSSNRDYSGNTIYF. CDR3 DNA sequence: TGTGCCAGCAGCTCAAACAGGGACTACTCTGGAAACACCATATATTTT. The full variable domain, its missing parts supplied by reference TRBV7-9 and TRBJ1-3, is DTGVSQNPRHKITKRGQNVTFRCDPISEHNRLYWYRQTLGQGPEFLTYFQNEAQLEKSRLLSDRFSAERPKGSFSTLEIQRTEQGDSAMYLCASSSNRDYSGNTIYFGEGSWLTVV.

About this clone itself: A junction boundary mismatches the germline segment, possibly from a read error. Here the CDR3 reads CAWKGQGYQAQHF. The CDR3 nucleotides are TGTGCCTGGAAGGGACAGGGGTATCAGGCCCAGCATTTT. This chain joins TRBV30 and TRBJ1-5; 10 bases align to TRBD1. The CDR3 totals 13 residues. CDR1 and CDR2 from the germline V gene are GTSNPN and SVGIG (reference sequence). The complete variable domain, with remaining parts taken from reference TRBV30 and TRBJ1-5, reads SQTIHQWPATLVQPVGSPLSLECTVEGTSNPNLYWYRQAAGRGLQLLFYSVGIGQISSEVPQNLSASRPQDRQFILSSKKLLLSDSGFYLCAWKGQGYQAQHFGDGTRLSIL.